This T cell receptor (beta chain) stems from a study of blood T cells in healthy people across ages. V was pared by 5 bases and J by 7 bases, with 17 bases between. This CDR3 spans 15 amino acids. The germline gives CDR1 MDHEN, CDR2 SYDVKM. Isolated PBMCs totaled at least 7 million in each sample. Using a J-beta primer mix together with a sample-barcoded 5' primer, a second PCR was run for about 7 to 12 cycles. MiXCR was run by TCRdb on the 5' RACE reads, yielding one entry per CDR3 protein. The sample lists about 1.8 million distinct CDR3 sequences; less than 50% were seen once. This clonotype was sampled from a woman between 35 and 50 years old in good health. This chain links TRBV28 with TRBJ1-4, with no clear D. The sequencing sample was made of blood. The CDR3 nucleotides are TGTGCCAGCAGTACGACTTATTTTGGGCCTGAAAAACTGTTTTTT. Its translation is CASSTTYFGPEKLFF. Complete variable domain (other parts from reference TRBV28 and TRBJ1-4): DVKVTQSSRYLVKRTGEKVFLECVQDMDHENMFWYRQDPGLGLRLIYFSYDVKMKEKGDIPEGYSVSREKKERFSLILESASTNQTSMYLCASSTTYFGPEKLFFGSGTQLSVL.